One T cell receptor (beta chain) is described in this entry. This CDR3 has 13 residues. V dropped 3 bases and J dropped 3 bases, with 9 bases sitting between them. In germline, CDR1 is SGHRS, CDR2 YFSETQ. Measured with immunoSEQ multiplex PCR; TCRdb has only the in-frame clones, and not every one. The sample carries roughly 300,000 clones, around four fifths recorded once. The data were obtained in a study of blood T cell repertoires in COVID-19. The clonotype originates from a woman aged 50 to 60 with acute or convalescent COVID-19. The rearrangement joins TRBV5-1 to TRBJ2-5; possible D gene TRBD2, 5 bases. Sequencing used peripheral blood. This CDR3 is CASSSYGKETQYF. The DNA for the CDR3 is TGCGCCAGCAGCTCGTACGGGAAAGAGACCCAGTACTTC. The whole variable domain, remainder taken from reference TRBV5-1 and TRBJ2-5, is KAGVTQTPRYLIKTRGQQVTLSCSPISGHRSVSWYQQTPGQGLQFLFEYFSETQRNKGNFPGRFSGRQFSNSRSEMNVSTLELGDSALYLCASSSYGKETQYFGPGTRLLVL.